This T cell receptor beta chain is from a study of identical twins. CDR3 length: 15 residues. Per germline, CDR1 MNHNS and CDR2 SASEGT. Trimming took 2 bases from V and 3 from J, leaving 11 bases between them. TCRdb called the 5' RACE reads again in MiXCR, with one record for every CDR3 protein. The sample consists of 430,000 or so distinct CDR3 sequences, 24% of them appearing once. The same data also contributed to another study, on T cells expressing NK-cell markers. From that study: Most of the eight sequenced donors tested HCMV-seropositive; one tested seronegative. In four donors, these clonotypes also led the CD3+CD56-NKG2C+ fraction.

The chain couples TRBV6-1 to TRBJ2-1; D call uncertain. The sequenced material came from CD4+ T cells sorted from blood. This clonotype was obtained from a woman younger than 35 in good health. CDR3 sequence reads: CASSEHVGYYNEQFF. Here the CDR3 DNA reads TGTGCCAGCAGTGAACACGTCGGCTACTACAATGAGCAGTTCTTC.